Following are 30 T cell receptor beta chains from one sample sequenced in a study of blood T cell repertoires in COVID-19. Clones were sequenced by immunoSEQ multiplex PCR, and TCRdb holds only the in-frame ones, with some missing. The sample includes 150,000 to 200,000 clones, 82% of them seen just once. The sequencing sample was made of peripheral blood. These TCRs come from a woman aged 65 to 85 with acute or convalescent COVID-19.

V is TRBV19 and J is TRBJ2-5, with 8 bases lining up with TRBD2. From germline, CDR1 is LNHDA and CDR2 SQIVND (reference sequence). This CDR3 comprises 16 residues. V trimming: 7 bases; J trimming: 0 bases; junction bases outside the gene matches: 10. CDR3 in DNA: TGTGCCAGTAAGACCGCGGGAGGCCACAACCAAGAGACCCAGTACTTC. It specifies CASKTAGGHNQETQYF.

This clone has just one count. The rearrangement joins TRBV28 to TRBJ1-6; the match to TRBD1 covers 7 bases. The junction had 8 bases not matched to a gene; V was cut back by 5 bases and J by 7 bases. The CDR3 has 15 amino acids. Germline-derived CDR1 and CDR2 are MDHEN and SYDVKM. CDR3 region: CASSGRQGPNSPLHF. DNA of the CDR3: TGTGCCAGCAGTGGGAGACAGGGCCCGAATTCACCCCTCCACTTT.

This rearrangement joins TRBV5-1 to TRBJ2-7; 7 bases match TRBD1. Germline V gene data show CDR1 as SGHRS and CDR2 as YFSETQ. This CDR3 contains 14 residues. J was trimmed by 1 base and V by 7 bases; bases with no gene match: 8. The CDR3 region is CASGTNRGSYEQYF. The DNA of the CDR3 is TGCGCCAGCGGGACAAACAGGGGTTCCTACGAGCAGTACTTC.

The rearrangement joins TRBV19 to TRBJ1-2; maybe TRBD1 (5 bases). Germline V CDR1 and CDR2: LNHDA, SQIVND (reference sequence). The CDR3 loop spans 12 amino acids. V gave up 5 bases and J gave up 7 bases, with 11 bases separating them. This CDR3 is CASSQTALGYTF. CDR3 DNA: TGTGCCAGTAGTCAGACAGCTCTTGGCTACACCTTC.

The chain joins TRBV30 to TRBJ1-6; TRBD1 matches 11 bases. The junction had 13 bases not matched to a gene; V was cut back by 0 bases and J by 9 bases. CDR3 length: 18 residues. Germline assignment: CDR1 GTSNPN and CDR2 SVGIG (reference sequence). The CDR3 region is CAWSVASARDRGTSPLHF. CDR3 nucleotide sequence: TGTGCCTGGAGTGTAGCCTCGGCCCGGGACAGGGGGACTTCACCCCTCCACTTT.

CDR3 amino acids: CASSFPRTGGATNEKLFF. CDR3 in DNA: TGTGCCAGCAGTTTCCCCCGGACAGGGGGCGCAACTAATGAAAAACTGTTTTTT. The chain couples TRBV28 to TRBJ1-4; TRBD1 agrees at 11 bases. The germline V gene has CDR1 MDHEN and CDR2 SYDVKM. With V trimmed by 3 bases and J by 0 bases, 6 bases remained unmatched. The length of the CDR3 is 18 residues. The variable domain in full, with the rest retrieved from reference TRBV28 and TRBJ1-4, is DVKVTQSSRYLVKRTGEKVFLECVQDMDHENMFWYRQDPGLGLRLIYFSYDVKMKEKGDIPEGYSVSREKKERFSLILESASTNQTSMYLCASSFPRTGGATNEKLFFGSGTQLSVL.

The chain combines TRBV7-2 with TRBJ2-1; the match to TRBD1 covers 9 bases. From germline, CDR1 is SGHTA and CDR2 FQGNSA. This CDR3 has 15 amino acids. V lost 7 bases and J lost 4; bases outside the gene matches: 8. CDR3 loop: CASTPQGQGYNEQFF. DNA for the CDR3: TGTGCCAGCACCCCCCAAGGACAGGGGTACAATGAGCAGTTCTTC.

The V call is TRBV30, the J call TRBJ1-2, with 7 bases matching TRBD1. This CDR3 is built from 12 residues. Germline V gives CDR1 GTSNPN, CDR2 SVGIG (reference sequence). The V and J ends lost 2 bases and 6 bases, in that order; junction bases with no gene match: 3. Written as DNA, the CDR3 is TGTGCCTGGAGTCCCGACAGGGATGGCTACACCTTC. It encodes CAWSPDRDGYTF.

The chain employs TRBV28 and TRBJ1-1; 11 nucleotides match TRBD1. The V and J ends lost 7 bases and 5 bases, in that order; junction bases with no gene match: 15. Germline V lookup: CDR1 MDHEN, CDR2 SYDVKM. There are 17 residues in the CDR3. The CDR3 spells CASTRAGTGGRRTEAFF. The CDR3 DNA follows: TGTGCCAGCACCCGAGCCGGGACAGGGGGTAGGAGGACTGAAGCTTTCTTT.

The chain couples TRBV3-1 (or the pseudogene TRBV3-2) to TRBJ2-2; D is perhaps TRBD1 (5 bases). Per the germline V gene, CDR1 is LGHDT and CDR2 is YNNKEL (reference sequence). CDR3 length: 16 residues. V was trimmed by 0 bases and J by 2 bases, leaving 10 bases between them. CDR3 coding DNA: TGTGCCAGCAGCCAAGAGGGTAGGGGTAACACCGGGGAGCTGTTTTTT. Protein sequence: CASSQEGRGNTGELFF.

The rearrangement joins TRBV7-3 to TRBJ2-2; tentative D call: TRBD1 (6 bases). Germline V CDR1 and CDR2: SGHTA, FQGTGA. V was shortened by 8 bases and J by 7 bases, with 17 bases between the two germline ends. The CDR3 has 14 amino acids. The CDR3 sequence: CASSQGTSNGELFF. CDR3 coding DNA: TGTGCCAGCTCGCAGGGGACGTCAAACGGGGAGCTGTTTTTT.

This sequence joins TRBV11-3 and TRBJ2-5; D uncertain. V lost 5 bases and J 7 bases, leaving 8 bases between the germline ends. There are 11 residues in the CDR3. CDR1 and CDR2 (germline): SGHNT, YENEEA. CDR3 nucleotides: TGTGCCAGCAGCACAGCCCCGACCCAGTACTTC. This gives the protein CASSTAPTQYF.

The chain couples TRBV4-1 to TRBJ1-2, with D tentatively TRBD1 (5 bases). This CDR3 has 17 residues. Trimming cost V 4 bases and J 4 bases, with 22 bases left between them. Germline loops: CDR1 MGHRA, CDR2 YSYEKL. The CDR3 nucleotides are TGCGCCAGCAGCCGTCTGTCGGGGGGGGGAAACCTCTATGGCTACACCTTC. This translates into CASSRLSGGGNLYGYTF.

This clone has just one count. The chain is built from TRBV19 and TRBJ2-1; D perhaps matches TRBD1 (6 bases). This CDR3 comprises 14 residues. CDR1 is LNHDA, CDR2 SQIVND, per germline (reference sequence). Between the trimmed V and J ends, which lost 4 bases and 3 bases, there was a span of 10 bases. The chain's CDR3 is CASSTWDNYNEQFF. In nucleotides, the CDR3 is TGTGCCAGTAGTACCTGGGACAACTACAATGAGCAGTTCTTC.

The V gene is TRBV5-1, the J gene TRBJ2-7; 7 positions match TRBD2. This CDR3 region has 16 residues. Germline CDR1 SGHRS, CDR2 YFSETQ. Trimming took 0 bases from V and 3 from J; bases not matched to a gene: 9. The CDR3 loop reads CASSLDPGGVGYEQYF. The CDR3, as DNA: TGCGCCAGCAGCTTGGACCCGGGGGGAGTTGGCTACGAGCAGTACTTC.

This chain uses TRBV28 with TRBJ2-7; 7 bases are shared with TRBD1. The CDR3 contains 16 residues. Trimming removed 5 bases from V and 4 bases from J; junction bases left unmatched: 14. Germline assignment: CDR1 MDHEN and CDR2 SYDVKM. The CDR3 DNA sequence: TGTGCCAGCAGTGTTACAGGGGAAATCCTGAGATACGAGCAGTACTTC. Amino acids: CASSVTGEILRYEQYF.

The chain employs TRBV7-8 and TRBJ2-1; 8 nucleotides match TRBD2. V was clipped by 5 bases and J by 9 bases; unmatched bases: 15. Germline V lookup: CDR1 SGHVS, CDR2 FQNEAQ. CDR3 length equals 16 residues. CDR3 protein: CASSKLSGSSYGEQFF. The DNA for the CDR3 is TGTGCCAGCAGCAAGCTGAGCGGGAGTTCCTACGGTGAGCAGTTCTTC.

The rearrangement links TRBV4-1 to TRBJ2-7; 7 bases are a match to TRBD2. Germline CDR1 is MGHRA and CDR2 is YSYEKL. V was clipped by 0 bases and J by 3 bases; unmatched bases: 5. The CDR3 contains 15 residues. The chain's CDR3 is CASSQDGQRGYEQYF. The CDR3 DNA sequence: TGCGCCAGCAGCCAAGACGGCCAGCGGGGCTACGAGCAGTACTTC.

A few counts support this clone. The V gene is TRBV4-1, the J gene TRBJ2-3; 7 bases are a match to TRBD2. Germline values: CDR1 MGHRA, CDR2 YSYEKL. After removal of 5 bases from V and 1 base from J, the junction contained 6 bases not matched to a gene. CDR3 length equals 15 residues. CDR3: CASSSRAGGTDTQYF. Written as DNA, the CDR3 is TGCGCCAGCAGCTCCCGGGCGGGGGGCACAGATACGCAGTATTTT.

The chain has TRBV15 and TRBJ2-1, with 11 bases lining up with TRBD1. Germline assignment: CDR1 LNHNV and CDR2 YYDKDF (reference sequence). After removal of 0 bases from V and 4 bases from J, the junction contained 2 bases not matched to a gene. The CDR3 sequence is 16 residues long. The CDR3 DNA reads as TGTGCCACCAGCAGAGAGGGACAGGGGGTTTACAATGAGCAGTTCTTC. As protein: CATSREGQGVYNEQFF.

This clone was picked up one time. This sequence joins TRBV28 and TRBJ2-2; the D gene is possibly TRBD1 (5 bases). Trimming stripped 6 bases from V and 1 base from J, with 9 bases between. Germline-derived CDR1 and CDR2 are MDHEN and SYDVKM. The CDR3 runs to 14 residues. The CDR3 coding sequence is TGTGCCAGCAGGAATCAGGGGAACACCGGGGAGCTGTTTTTT. It codes for CASRNQGNTGELFF.

The V call is TRBV11-2, the J call TRBJ2-6; D is undetermined. Trimming removed 0 bases from V and 2 bases from J, with 14 bases in between. Germline lookup yields CDR1 SGHAT and CDR2 FQNNGV. This CDR3 region has 18 residues. The CDR3, as DNA: TGTGCCAGCAGCTTAGACTACCCTTATAACCCTGGGGCCAACGTCCTGACTTTC. Amino acid sequence: CASSLDYPYNPGANVLTF.

The chain is built from TRBV20-1 and TRBJ1-1, with D possibly matching TRBD1 (5 bases). This CDR3 has 13 residues. Germline-derived CDR1 and CDR2 are DFQATT and SNEGSKA (reference sequence). The V end was cut by 3 bases, the J end by 1 base, with 9 bases between. As DNA, the CDR3 is TGCAGTGCTAGTTTCAGGGCGAACACTGAAGCTTTCTTT. Residues: CSASFRANTEAFF.

This chain connects TRBV6-1 to TRBJ2-7, with 10 bases fitting TRBD2. Unmatched junction bases numbered 5, after V lost 0 bases and J lost 3 bases. This CDR3 has 16 amino acids. The germline V gene encodes CDR1 MNHNS and CDR2 SASEGT. The CDR3 DNA reads as TGTGCCAGCAGTGAAGCAGCGGTAGCGGGAGGCTACGAGCAGTACTTC. Translating it yields CASSEAAVAGGYEQYF.

The chain couples TRBV5-4 to TRBJ1-6; D not resolved. The V gene lost 0 bases and the J gene lost 8 bases, with 12 bases spanning the gap. This CDR3 region has 15 residues. The germline V gene has CDR1 SGHNT and CDR2 YYREEE (reference sequence). In nucleotides, the CDR3 is TGTGCCAGCAGCTTGGAAGGGAGGGAGGATTCACCCCTCCACTTT. Protein: CASSLEGREDSPLHF.

J is TRBJ1-4 and V is TRBV10-2; TRBD1 might be the D (6 bases). CDR3 size: 15 residues. Looked up from germline, CDR1 is WSHSY and CDR2 is SAAADI. V lost 5 bases and J 3 bases, leaving 13 bases between the germline ends. This CDR3 is CASSLQGASNEKLFF. CDR3 bases: TGCGCCAGCAGTCTACAGGGTGCATCTAATGAAAAACTGTTTTTT.

The chain links TRBV5-1 to TRBJ2-5; 7 bases match TRBD2. The CDR3 loop spans 16 amino acids. Germline values: CDR1 SGHRS, CDR2 YFSETQ. The V segment lost 2 bases and the J segment 3 bases; nucleotides outside the gene matches: 10. CDR3 sequence reads: CASSFKPAREEETQYF. For the CDR3, the DNA is TGCGCCAGCAGCTTTAAGCCGGCCCGGGAGGAAGAGACCCAGTACTTC.

This clone was seen a single time. J is TRBJ1-3 and V is TRBV21-1; TRBD1 is the table's D call, not checked against the DNA. TRBV21-1 represents a pseudogene. This CDR3 spans 15 amino acids. The CDR3 here is CASSWDRSSGNTIYF. The CDR3, as DNA: TGTGCCAGCAGCTGGGACAGGAGCTCTGGAAACACCATATATTTT.

In nucleotides, the CDR3 is TGTGCCAGCAGCCCAGATTTAGGGGTTAATTCACCCCTCCACTTT. Translation: CASSPDLGVNSPLHF. The chain has TRBV3-1 (or the pseudogene TRBV3-2) and TRBJ1-6; a possible D gene is TRBD1 (5 bases). Trimming took off 4 bases at V and 6 bases at J, with 13 bases between the two ends. This CDR3 spans 15 amino acids. Germline loops: CDR1 LGHDT, CDR2 YNNKEL (reference sequence).

The CDR3 region has the DNA TGTGCCAGTAGTCCGCAGCCTCCGGGGGGGTCAGAGACCCAGTACTTC. This translates into CASSPQPPGGSETQYF. The V gene is TRBV19, the J gene TRBJ2-5; 8 bases agree with TRBD2. Looked up from germline, CDR1 is LNHDA and CDR2 is SQIVND (reference sequence). After removal of 5 bases from V and 4 bases from J, the junction contained 12 bases not matched to a gene. The CDR3 sequence is 16 residues long.